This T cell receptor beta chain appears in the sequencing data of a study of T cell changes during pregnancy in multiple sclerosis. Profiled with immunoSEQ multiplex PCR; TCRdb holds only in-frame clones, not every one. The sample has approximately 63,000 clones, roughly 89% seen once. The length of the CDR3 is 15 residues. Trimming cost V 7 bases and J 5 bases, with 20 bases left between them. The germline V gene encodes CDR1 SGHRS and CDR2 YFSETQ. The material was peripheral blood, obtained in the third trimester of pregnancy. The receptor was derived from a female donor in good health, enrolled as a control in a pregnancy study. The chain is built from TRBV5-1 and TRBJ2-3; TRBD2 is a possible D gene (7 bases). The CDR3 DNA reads TGCGCCAGCGCGGGCGCGGGGGCCGGGAGAGATACGCAGTATTTT. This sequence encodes CASAGAGAGRDTQYF.